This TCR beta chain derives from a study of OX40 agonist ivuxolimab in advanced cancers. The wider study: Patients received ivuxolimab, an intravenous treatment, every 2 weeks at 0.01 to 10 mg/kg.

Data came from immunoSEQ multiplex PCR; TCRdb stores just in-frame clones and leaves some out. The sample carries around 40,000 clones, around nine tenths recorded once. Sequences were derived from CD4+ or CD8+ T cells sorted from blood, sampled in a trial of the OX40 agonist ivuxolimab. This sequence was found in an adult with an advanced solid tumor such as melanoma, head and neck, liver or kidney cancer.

The CDR3 loop is CASSRVSRGLYNEQFF. CDR3 sequence (DNA): TGTGCCAGCAGCCGCGTATCGCGGGGGCTTTACAATGAGCAGTTCTTC. The J gene is TRBJ2-1, the V gene TRBV4-2, with D possibly matching TRBD2 (7 bases). Germline V gives CDR1 LGHNA, CDR2 YNFKEQ. The CDR3 is made up of 16 amino acids. The V end was cut by 4 bases, the J end by 4 bases, with 17 bases between.